Listed below are T cell receptor beta chains from one sample, sequenced in a study of tumor-infiltrating lymphocytes in localized non-small cell lung cancer. Using immunoSEQ multiplex PCR, the repertoire was profiled, and TCRdb retains in-frame clones only, with some absent. Of around 15,000 clones in the sample, under 85% were seen once. The specimen sequenced was lung tumor tissue. The source is a human donor with non-small cell lung cancer. The conserved cysteine and the conserved F or W are not part of the CDR3 here. The D gene is left open where the match is weak. Clone sizes are given selectively: once, few, many, or a class where the clone is expanded.

V	size	length	D	CDR3
TRBV28	NA	12	NA	ASRSPRSSYEQY
TRBV6-1	medium-sized	11	NA	ASTGVMGTEAF
TRBV15	medium-sized	11	NA	ATSRDGSGEQY
TRBV11-2	once	15	TRBD2	ASSLSSGSHVSYEQY
TRBV11-1	NA	14	NA	ASSLVAGTYVETQY
TRBV2	NA	12	NA	ASTQGIVGNEQF
TRBV30	NA	11	TRBD1	AWGQGSGNTIY
TRBV27	NA	13	TRBD1	ASSPGQGPTDTQY
TRBV7-2	NA	13	NA	ASSLNSQPNQPQH
TRBV19	NA	17	NA	ASSITAWGTTLSTTEQY
TRBV6-1	NA	12	TRBD1	ASTSGQGTDTQY
TRBV6-4	NA	14	TRBD1	ASSDTGQGPYNEQF
TRBV6-1	NA	12	TRBD1	ASSEGQGAVRAF
TRBV15	NA	10	NA	ATSRDVETQY
TRBV6-1	NA	11	TRBD1	ATQTGTGQPQH
TRBV15	NA	10	NA	ATSRDQQPQH
TRBV2	NA	12	NA	ASSELGRTDTQY
TRBV27	NA	14	TRBD1	ASSPRDRWYTDTQY
TRBV30	NA	11	NA	AWKTGGNSPLH
TRBV7-9	NA	12	NA	ASRLATDVGELF
TRBV5-1	NA	14	TRBD2	ASSLASGAGSNEQY
TRBV6-6	few	12	TRBD1	ASNSGGLNTEAF
TRBV29-1	NA	11	NA	SVVWVAKNIQY
TRBV9	NA	13	NA	ASSRGPGEEDGYT
TRBV19	once	13	NA	ASRREGDSNQPQH
TRBV2	NA	10	NA	ASSPGAYGYT
TRBV18	NA	10	NA	ASSPVSYEQY
TRBV4-1	NA	10	NA	ASSQIDNEQF
TRBV9	NA	17	TRBD2	ASSAPGLAGSSSYNEQF